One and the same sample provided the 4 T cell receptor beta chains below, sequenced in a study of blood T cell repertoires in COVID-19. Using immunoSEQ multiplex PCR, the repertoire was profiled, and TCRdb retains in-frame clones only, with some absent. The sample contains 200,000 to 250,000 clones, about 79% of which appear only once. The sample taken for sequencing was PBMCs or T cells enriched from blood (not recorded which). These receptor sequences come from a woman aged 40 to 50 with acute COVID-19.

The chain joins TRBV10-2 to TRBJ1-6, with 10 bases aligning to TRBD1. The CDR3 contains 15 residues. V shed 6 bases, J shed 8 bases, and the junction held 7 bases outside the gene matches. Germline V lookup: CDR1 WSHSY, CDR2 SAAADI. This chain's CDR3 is CASRTRDRGDSPLHF. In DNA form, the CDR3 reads TGCGCCAGCAGGACTAGGGACAGGGGAGATTCACCCCTCCACTTT.

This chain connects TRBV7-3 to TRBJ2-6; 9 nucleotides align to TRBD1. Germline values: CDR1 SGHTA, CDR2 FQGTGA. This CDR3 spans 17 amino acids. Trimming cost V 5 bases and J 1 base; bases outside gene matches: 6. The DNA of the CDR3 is TGTGCCAGCAGCCGGACAGGGGCCCGTTCTGGGGCCAACGTCCTGACTTTC. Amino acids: CASSRTGARSGANVLTF.

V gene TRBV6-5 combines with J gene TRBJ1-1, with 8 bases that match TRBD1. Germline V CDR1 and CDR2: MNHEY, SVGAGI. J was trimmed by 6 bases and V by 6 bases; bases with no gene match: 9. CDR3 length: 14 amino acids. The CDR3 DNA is TGTGCCAGCAGGAACGACAGGGGCCGGGCTGAAGCTTTCTTT. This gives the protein CASRNDRGRAEAFF.

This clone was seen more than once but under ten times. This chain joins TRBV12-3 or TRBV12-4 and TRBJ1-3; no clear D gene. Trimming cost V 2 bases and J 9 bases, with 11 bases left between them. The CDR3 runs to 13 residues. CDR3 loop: CASSLPGEITIYF. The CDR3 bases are TGTGCCAGCAGTTTACCAGGTGAAATCACCATATATTTT.